This T cell receptor (beta chain) originates from a study of neurological immune-mediated disorders. Whole-study results and caveats: In HTLV-1-associated myelopathy, TCR clonal expansion was greatest, whereas multiple sclerosis had the least, falling below healthy controls.

The cDNA came from 5'RACE with 10-nucleotide random UMIs. MiXCR, run by TCRdb on the 5' RACE reads, gives a single entry per CDR3 protein. The sample has tens of thousands of distinct CDR3 sequences; about 2.5% are singletons. The V gene's germline CDR1 is PRHDT and CDR2 FYEKMQ (reference sequence). This CDR3 region has 15 residues. Germline trimming cut 5 bases from V and 5 bases from J; bases unmatched to any gene: 7. This clonotype was counted at least ten times. Its antigen is unidentified. What was sequenced was PBMCs. The V and J genes are TRBV13 and TRBJ2-1; the match to TRBD2 covers 9 bases. The sequence derives from a middle-aged man with multiple sclerosis. The CDR3 region has the DNA TGTGCCAGCAGCCTGAGCGGGGGGCCTCACAATGAGCAGTTCTTC. Translation gives CASSLSGGPHNEQFF.